What follows are 9 T cell receptor beta chains derived from one specimen sequenced in a study of blood T cell repertoires in COVID-19. Profiled with immunoSEQ multiplex PCR; TCRdb holds only in-frame clones, not every one. The repertoire consists of about 98,000 clones, with around nine tenths occurring once and the leading ten covering around 3%. Sequencing was carried out using peripheral blood. The receptors shown here come from a man in his forties or fifties with active or convalescent COVID-19.

The rearrangement uses TRBV5-1 and TRBJ2-3, with D possibly being TRBD2 (6 bases). Looked up from germline, CDR1 is SGHRS and CDR2 is YFSETQ. CDR3 length equals 15 residues. Trimming shortened V by 1 base and J by 2 bases, and 11 bases separated the two germline ends. The CDR3 DNA follows: TGCGCCAGCAGCTTGTTCGGGACTTACACAGATACGCAGTATTTT. It is translated as CASSLFGTYTDTQYF.

The chain couples TRBV12-5 to TRBJ2-5; D gene unclear. Trimming removed 5 bases from V and 2 bases from J, with 9 bases in between. From germline, CDR1 is LGHNT and CDR2 FRNRAP. The CDR3 totals 13 residues. CDR3 in DNA: TGTGCTAGTGGTCCCCAAAATCAAGAGACCCAGTACTTC. Translation: CASGPQNQETQYF. The full variable domain, rest sourced from reference TRBV12-5 and TRBJ2-5, is DARVTQTPRHKVTEMGQEVTMRCQPILGHNTVFWYRQTMMQGLELLAYFRNRAPLDDSGMPKDRFSAEMPDATLATLKIQPSEPRDSAVYFCASGPQNQETQYFGPGTRLLVL.

This clone was seen a handful of times. J is TRBJ1-2 and V is TRBV7-9; perhaps TRBD1 as D (6 bases). The CDR3 is 14 amino acids. CDR1 is SEHNR and CDR2 is FQNEAQ in the germline V gene (reference sequence). The germline V and J ends were trimmed by 5 bases and 7 bases, with 17 bases remaining between them. The CDR3 region is CASSQEGGGVGYTF. CDR3 nucleotides: TGTGCCAGCAGCCAAGAAGGTGGGGGCGTTGGCTACACCTTC.

As for this clone: One end of the junction fails to match germline, which may point to a read error. This rearrangement joins TRBV7-9 to TRBJ2-6; a possible D gene is TRBD1 (6 bases). CDR1 is SEHNR, CDR2 FQNEAQ, per germline (reference sequence). The CDR3 loop spans 12 amino acids. The CDR3 DNA is TGTGCCAGCAGCGTTACGGACAGCCGCTTATCTTTC. Protein sequence: CASSVTDSRLSF.

The CDR3 is CASATGGRNEQFF. The CDR3, as DNA: TGTGCCAGCGCAACGGGGGGCCGCAATGAGCAGTTCTTC. The V and J genes are TRBV11-2 and TRBJ2-1, with TRBD2 as a possible D gene (7 bases). Germline CDR1 reads SGHAT; CDR2 reads FQNNGV. This CDR3 has 13 residues. Trimming left V 8 bases short and J 6 bases short, with 14 bases between.

This sequence joins TRBV4-3 and TRBJ2-5; 11 bases are shared with TRBD1. J lost 5 bases, V lost 3 bases, and 8 bases had no gene match. The germline CDR1 and CDR2 sequences are LGHNA and YSLEER. CDR3 length: 16 amino acids. The DNA of the CDR3 is TGCGCCAGCAGCCACATGGGACAGGGGGAGGGCGAGACCCAGTACTTC. Its translation is CASSHMGQGEGETQYF.

This clone has only a few counts. The chain carries TRBV29-1 and TRBJ2-7; a possible D gene is TRBD1 (6 bases). The CDR3 extends over 11 amino acids. The germline V gene encodes CDR1 SQVTM and CDR2 ANQGSEA. Trimming removed 4 bases at V and 6 bases at J, with 10 bases between. The CDR3 here is CSVGTGSEQYV. Written as DNA, the CDR3 is TGCAGCGTTGGAACAGGGAGCGAGCAGTACGTC.

This clone was counted only a few times. The gene calls are TRBV2 and TRBJ1-1, with 8 bases identical to TRBD1. The CDR3 has 15 residues. Germline CDR1 is SNHLY and CDR2 is FYNNEI. V shed 2 bases and J 5 bases; nucleotides not matched to a gene: 7. In DNA form, the CDR3 reads TGTGCCAGCAGTGAAACTCAGGGGGCGAGAACTGAAGCTTTCTTT. Translated, it gives CASSETQGARTEAFF.

This sequence joins TRBV6-6 and TRBJ1-2, with TRBD1 matching 9 bases. The CDR3 sequence is 15 residues long. Germline-derived CDR1 and CDR2 are MNHNY and SVGAGI (reference sequence). The ends lost 4 bases at V and 4 bases at J; junction bases unmatched: 7. The CDR3 DNA reads TGTGCCAGCAGTTCTTACCGGGACAGGGTCTATGGCTACACCTTC. It encodes CASSSYRDRVYGYTF.